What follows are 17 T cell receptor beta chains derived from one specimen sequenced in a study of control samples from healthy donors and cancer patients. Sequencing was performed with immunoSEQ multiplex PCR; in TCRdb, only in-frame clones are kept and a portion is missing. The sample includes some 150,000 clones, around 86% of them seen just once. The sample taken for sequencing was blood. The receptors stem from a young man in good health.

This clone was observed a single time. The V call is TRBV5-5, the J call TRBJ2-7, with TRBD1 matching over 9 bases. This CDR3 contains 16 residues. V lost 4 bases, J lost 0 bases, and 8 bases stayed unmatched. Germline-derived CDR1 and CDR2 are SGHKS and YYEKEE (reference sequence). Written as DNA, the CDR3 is TGTGCCAGCAGCGGGGCGGGGACAGGGTTCTCCTACGAGCAGTACTTC. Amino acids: CASSGAGTGFSYEQYF.

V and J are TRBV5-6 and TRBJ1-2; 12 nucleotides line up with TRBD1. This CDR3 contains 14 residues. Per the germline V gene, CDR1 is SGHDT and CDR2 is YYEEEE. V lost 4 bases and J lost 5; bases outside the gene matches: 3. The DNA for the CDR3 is TGTGCCAGCAGCCAGGGACAGGGGGCGTATGGCTACACCTTC. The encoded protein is CASSQGQGAYGYTF. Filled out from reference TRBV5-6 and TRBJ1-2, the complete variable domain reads DAGVTQSPTHLIKTRGQQVTLRCSPKSGHDTVSWYQQALGQGPQFIFQYYEEEERQRGNFPDRFSGHQFPNYSSELNVNALLLGDSALYLCASSQGQGAYGYTFGSGTRLTVV.

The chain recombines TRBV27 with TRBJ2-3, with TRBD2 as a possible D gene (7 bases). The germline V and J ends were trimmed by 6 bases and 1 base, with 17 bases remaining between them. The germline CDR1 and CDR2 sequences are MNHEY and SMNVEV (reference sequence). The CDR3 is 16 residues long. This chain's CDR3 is CASRRKAGAGTDTQYF. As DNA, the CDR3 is TGTGCCAGCAGACGTAAGGCGGGGGCCGGCACAGATACGCAGTATTTT.

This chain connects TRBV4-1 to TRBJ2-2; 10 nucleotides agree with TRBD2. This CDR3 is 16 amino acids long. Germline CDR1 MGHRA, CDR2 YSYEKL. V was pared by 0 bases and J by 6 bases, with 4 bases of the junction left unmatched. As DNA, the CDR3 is TGCGCCAGCAGCCAAGAACGGCTAGCGGGAGCCGGGGAGCTGTTTTTT. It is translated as CASSQERLAGAGELFF.

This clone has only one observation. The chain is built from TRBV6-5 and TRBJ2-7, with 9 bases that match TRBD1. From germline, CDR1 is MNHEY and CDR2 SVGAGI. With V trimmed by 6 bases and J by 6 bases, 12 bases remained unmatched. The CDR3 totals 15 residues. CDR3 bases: TGTGCCAGCAGCCGGTCCGGGACAGGGTGGGGCGAGCAGTACTTC. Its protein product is CASSRSGTGWGEQYF.

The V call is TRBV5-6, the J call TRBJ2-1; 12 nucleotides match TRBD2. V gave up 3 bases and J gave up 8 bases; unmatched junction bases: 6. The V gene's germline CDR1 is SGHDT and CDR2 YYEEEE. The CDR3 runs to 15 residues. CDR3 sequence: CASSSLAGGPYEQFF. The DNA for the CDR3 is TGTGCCAGCAGCTCCCTAGCGGGAGGGCCCTATGAGCAGTTCTTC.

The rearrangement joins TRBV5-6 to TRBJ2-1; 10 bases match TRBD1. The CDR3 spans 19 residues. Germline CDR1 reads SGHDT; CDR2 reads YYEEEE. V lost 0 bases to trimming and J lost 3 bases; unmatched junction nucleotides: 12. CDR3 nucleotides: TGTGCCAGCAGCTTGGGAGCTGGGACAGGGGCGTTTATCTACAATGAGCAGTTCTTC. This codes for CASSLGAGTGAFIYNEQFF.

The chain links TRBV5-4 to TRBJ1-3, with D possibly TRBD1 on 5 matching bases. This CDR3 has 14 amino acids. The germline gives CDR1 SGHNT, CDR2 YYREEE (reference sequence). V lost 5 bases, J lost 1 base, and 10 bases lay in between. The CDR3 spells CASSLRGSGNTIYF. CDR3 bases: TGTGCCAGCAGTCTTAGGGGATCTGGAAACACCATATATTTT.

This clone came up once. The CDR3, as DNA: TGTGCCAGCAGTTACTCGAGGACAGGGAACAACTATGGCTACACCTTC. Protein product: CASSYSRTGNNYGYTF. This chain connects TRBV6-5 to TRBJ1-2, with 8 bases aligning to TRBD1. With V trimmed by 0 bases and J by 2 bases, 5 bases remained unmatched. The CDR3 loop spans 16 amino acids. CDR1 MNHEY and CDR2 SVGAGI come from the germline V gene.

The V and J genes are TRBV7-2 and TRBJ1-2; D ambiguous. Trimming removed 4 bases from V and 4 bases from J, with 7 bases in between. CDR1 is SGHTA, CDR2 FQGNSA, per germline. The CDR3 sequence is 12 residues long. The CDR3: CASSYPGYGYTF. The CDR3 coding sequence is TGTGCCAGCAGCTATCCAGGCTATGGCTACACCTTC. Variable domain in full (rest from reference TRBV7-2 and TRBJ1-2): GAGVSQSPSNKVTEKGKDVELRCDPISGHTALYWYRQSLGQGLEFLIYFQGNSAPDKSGLPSDRFSAERTGGSVSTLTIQRTQQEDSAVYLCASSYPGYGYTFGSGTRLTVV.

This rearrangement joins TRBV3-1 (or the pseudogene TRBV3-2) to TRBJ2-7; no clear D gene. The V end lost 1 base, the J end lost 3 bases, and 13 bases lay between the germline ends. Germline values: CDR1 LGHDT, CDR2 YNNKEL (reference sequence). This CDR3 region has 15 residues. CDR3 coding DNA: TGTGCCAGCAGCCAAGCCCCAGAATCGGGCTACGAGCAGTACTTC. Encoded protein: CASSQAPESGYEQYF.

The CDR3 here is CASSLLREANEQFF. CDR3 bases: TGTGCCAGCAGTTTGTTGCGGGAGGCGAATGAGCAGTTCTTC. V and J are TRBV6-2 or TRBV6-3 and TRBJ2-1; TRBD2 matches at 8 bases. CDR1 and CDR2 from the germline V gene are MNHEY and SVGEGT. This CDR3 has 14 residues. With 4 bases clipped from V and 7 bases from J, the junction kept 6 bases outside the gene matches.

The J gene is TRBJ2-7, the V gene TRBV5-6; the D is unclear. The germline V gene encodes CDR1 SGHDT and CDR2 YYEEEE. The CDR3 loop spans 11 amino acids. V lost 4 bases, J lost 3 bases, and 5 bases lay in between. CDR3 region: CASSRYYEQYF. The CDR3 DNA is TGTGCCAGCAGCCGTTACTACGAGCAGTACTTC.

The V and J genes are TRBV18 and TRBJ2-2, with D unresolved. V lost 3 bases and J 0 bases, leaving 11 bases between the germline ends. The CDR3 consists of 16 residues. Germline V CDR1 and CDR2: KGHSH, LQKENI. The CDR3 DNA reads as TGTGCCAGCTCACCGAGGCAGGCTTCGAACACCGGGGAGCTGTTTTTT. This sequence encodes CASSPRQASNTGELFF.

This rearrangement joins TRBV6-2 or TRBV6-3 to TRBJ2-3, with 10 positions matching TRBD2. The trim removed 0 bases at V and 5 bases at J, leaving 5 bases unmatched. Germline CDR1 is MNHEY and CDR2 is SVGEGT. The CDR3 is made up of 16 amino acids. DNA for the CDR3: TGTGCCAGCAGTTACTCTCTAGCGGGGGTGCAAGATACGCAGTATTTT. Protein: CASSYSLAGVQDTQYF.

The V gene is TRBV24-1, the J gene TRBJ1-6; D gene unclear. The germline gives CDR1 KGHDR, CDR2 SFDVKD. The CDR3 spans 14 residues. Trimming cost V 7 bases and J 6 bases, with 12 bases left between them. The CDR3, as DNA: TGTGCCACCAGCAGTCGGGAGGTTAATTCACCCCTCCACTTT. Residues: CATSSREVNSPLHF.

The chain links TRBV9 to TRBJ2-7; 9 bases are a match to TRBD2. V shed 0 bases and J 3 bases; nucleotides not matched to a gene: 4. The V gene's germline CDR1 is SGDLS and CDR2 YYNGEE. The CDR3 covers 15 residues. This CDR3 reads CASSVEAAGGYEQYF. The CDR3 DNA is TGTGCCAGCAGCGTAGAGGCAGCGGGGGGCTACGAGCAGTACTTC.